The 28 T cell receptor beta chains below come from one sample, sequenced in a study of shared clonotypes between healthy human individuals. Data came from immunoSEQ multiplex PCR; TCRdb stores just in-frame clones and leaves some out. The sample comprises roughly 2 million clones, roughly 94% of which are singletons, and under 0.15% rests with the top ten. Sequenced material: naive CD4+ T cells sorted from blood. The subset here: CD45RA+ positively selected. The receptors were sampled from a man between 18 and 35 years old in good health.

The CDR3 bases are TGTGCCAGCAGTGAAGCGCTTCTATTGTCAGCTTTCTTT. Translation: CASSEALLLSAFF. This chain uses TRBV2 with TRBJ1-1; no clear D. CDR3 size: 13 residues. Germline-derived CDR1 and CDR2 are SNHLY and FYNNEI. V was pared by 0 bases and J by 10 bases, with 12 bases between.

V usage is TRBV11-1 and J usage is TRBJ2-1; no clear D gene. CDR1 is SGHAT, CDR2 FQDESV, per germline (reference sequence). The CDR3 totals 14 residues. The ends were cut back, 4 bases at V and 6 bases at J, with 13 bases in the middle. CDR3 nucleotides: TGTGCCAGCAGCTCGAGTGGTTTCGTCAATGAGCAGTTCTTC. It is translated as CASSSSGFVNEQFF.

The chain uses TRBV18 and TRBJ2-3; either TRBD1 or TRBD2 may supply D (6 bases each). The V gene lost 6 bases and the J gene lost 4 bases, with 8 bases spanning the gap. Germline V gives CDR1 KGHSH, CDR2 LQKENI. CDR3 size: 12 residues. The CDR3 is CASSRGPDTQYF. The CDR3 bases are TGTGCCAGCTCCCGGGGGCCAGATACGCAGTATTTT.

The count of this clone is one. This chain links TRBV7-2 with TRBJ1-1; D remains unclear. Trimming cost V 5 bases and J 0 bases, with 13 bases left between them. The CDR3 has 15 amino acids. Per the germline V gene, CDR1 is SGHTA and CDR2 is FQGNSA. CDR3 sequence (DNA): TGTGCCAGCAGCACATGGGTGGGGATGAACACTGAAGCTTTCTTT. This gives the protein CASSTWVGMNTEAFF.

The chain employs TRBV2 and TRBJ2-7; TRBD1 or TRBD2 may be the D gene (5 bases each). V dropped 3 bases and J dropped 4 bases, with 10 bases sitting between them. Germline lookup yields CDR1 SNHLY and CDR2 FYNNEI. The CDR3 is 13 amino acids. DNA of the CDR3: TGTGCCAGCAGTGACGGGGCCATATACGAGCAGTACTTC. It translates to CASSDGAIYEQYF. Combining the CDR3 with reference TRBV2 and TRBJ2-7 gives the whole variable domain EPEVTQTPSHQVTQMGQEVILRCVPISNHLYFYWYRQILGQKVEFLVSFYNNEISEKSEIFDDQFSVERPDGSNFTLKIRSTKLEDSAMYFCASSDGAIYEQYFGPGTRLTVT.

This clone was picked up one time. The chain combines TRBV10-3 with TRBJ1-1; D remains unclear. With 0 bases removed from V and 11 bases from J, the gap between germline ends came to 10 bases. Germline CDR1 reads ENHRY; CDR2 reads SYGVKD. The CDR3 length is 12 residues. Here the CDR3 reads CAISESGEAAFF. As DNA, the CDR3 is TGTGCCATCAGTGAGTCCGGGGAGGCGGCTTTCTTT.

This clone was observed a few times. The chain links TRBV7-8 to TRBJ1-2; 7 positions match TRBD1. Germline CDR1 SGHVS, CDR2 FQNEAQ. Germline trimming cut 5 bases from V and 5 bases from J; bases unmatched to any gene: 8. The CDR3 has 14 amino acids. The CDR3 region is CASSPDRAPYGYTF. The CDR3 DNA is TGTGCCAGCAGCCCTGACAGGGCCCCGTATGGCTACACCTTC.

CDR3 DNA: TGTGCCACCAGAGGGAGCGGGAGGCGCAATGAGCAGTTCTTC. It specifies CATRGSGRRNEQFF. The chain is built from TRBV6-5 and TRBJ2-1, with TRBD2 matching over 9 bases. The CDR3 has 14 residues. V trimming: 10 bases; J trimming: 6 bases; junction bases outside the gene matches: 10. In germline, CDR1 is MNHEY, CDR2 SVGAGI.

V and J are TRBV30 and TRBJ2-3, with D unresolved. The V and J ends lost 0 bases and 4 bases respectively, with 8 bases between them. CDR1 GTSNPN and CDR2 SVGIG come from the germline V gene (reference sequence). CDR3 length: 13 residues. Here the CDR3 reads CAWSVDLADTQYF. The CDR3 region has the DNA TGTGCCTGGAGTGTAGACCTCGCAGATACGCAGTATTTT.

The CDR3 sequence is CASSLGQGREQYF. As DNA, the CDR3 is TGTGCCAGCAGTTTAGGCCAGGGTCGAGAGCAGTACTTC. The chain uses TRBV27 and TRBJ2-7; D might be TRBD1 (5 bases). Germline V gene lookup returns CDR1 MNHEY and CDR2 SMNVEV (reference sequence). The V end lost 2 bases, the J end lost 7 bases, and 12 bases lay between the germline ends. This CDR3 is built from 13 residues.

The chain carries TRBV10-3 and TRBJ1-1; D remains ambiguous. This CDR3 comprises 11 residues. CDR1 is ENHRY, CDR2 SYGVKD, per germline. The V end was cut by 4 bases, the J end by 6 bases, with 6 bases between. The CDR3 coding sequence is TGTGCCATCAGTGGAGCCTCTGAAGCTTTCTTT. As protein: CAISGASEAFF.

Written as DNA, the CDR3 is TGTGCCAGCAGCTTGGTTTCTGACACCGGGGAGCTGTTTTTT. Protein product: CASSLVSDTGELFF. The V gene is TRBV5-6, the J gene TRBJ2-2; D not resolved. This CDR3 comprises 14 residues. In germline, CDR1 is SGHDT, CDR2 YYEEEE. Deletions cut 0 bases from V and 3 bases from J, with 6 bases between. Filled out from reference TRBV5-6 and TRBJ2-2, the complete variable domain reads DAGVTQSPTHLIKTRGQQVTLRCSPKSGHDTVSWYQQALGQGPQFIFQYYEEEERQRGNFPDRFSGHQFPNYSSELNVNALLLGDSALYLCASSLVSDTGELFFGEGSRLTVL.

As to this clone: Just one base apart from a much larger clone, this may be a read error. Other DNA sequences in this sample translate to the same CDR3. The chain joins TRBV4-1 to TRBJ2-5; 7 positions agree with TRBD2. This CDR3 has 13 amino acids. The J segment lost 5 bases and the V segment lost 2 bases, leaving 2 bases of the junction unmatched. From germline, CDR1 is MGHRA and CDR2 YSYEKL. CDR3 DNA sequence: TGCGCCAGCAGCCAACTGGGGGGGGAGACCCAGTACTTC. It specifies CASSQLGGETQYF.

This clone was picked up one time. The gene calls are TRBV5-1 and TRBJ2-2; maybe TRBD1 (5 bases). Trimming shortened V by 0 bases and J by 4 bases, and 10 bases separated the two germline ends. CDR3 size: 15 residues. From germline, CDR1 is SGHRS and CDR2 YFSETQ. The CDR3 region has the DNA TGCGCCAGCAGCTTGGAAACCAGGGCCACCGGGGAGCTGTTTTTT. Protein: CASSLETRATGELFF.

The chain has TRBV30 and TRBJ1-2, with D possibly TRBD1 on 6 matching bases. The V end was cut by 1 base, the J end by 4 bases, with 13 bases between. This CDR3 spans 14 amino acids. Per germline, CDR1 GTSNPN and CDR2 SVGIG (reference sequence). CDR3 sequence reads: CAWSEGGVSYGYTF. CDR3 DNA: TGTGCCTGGAGTGAGGGGGGCGTTAGCTATGGCTACACCTTC.

In regard to this clone: Other DNA sequences in this specimen translate into the identical CDR3. CDR3 protein: CASSLDRGYGYTF. CDR3 DNA sequence: TGTGCCAGCAGCTTAGATCGCGGATATGGCTACACCTTC. The chain employs TRBV7-2 and TRBJ1-2; D ambiguous. The V end lost 1 base, the J end lost 5 bases, and 8 bases lay between the germline ends. The germline gives CDR1 SGHTA, CDR2 FQGNSA. There are 13 residues in the CDR3.

The gene calls are TRBV6-5 and TRBJ2-7, with 7 bases matching TRBD1. After removal of 6 bases from V and 4 bases from J, the junction contained 9 bases not matched to a gene. CDR3 length: 14 amino acids. Germline CDR1 MNHEY, CDR2 SVGAGI. The CDR3 region is CASSLQGQLYEQYF. The CDR3 DNA sequence: TGTGCCAGCAGCCTTCAGGGACAGCTATACGAGCAGTACTTC.

The chain links TRBV19 to TRBJ2-1; 14 positions match TRBD2. Germline values: CDR1 LNHDA, CDR2 SQIVND (reference sequence). Losses at the gene ends were 5 bases for V and 7 bases for J; bases not matched to a gene: 7. There are 16 residues in the CDR3. CDR3 nucleotide sequence: TGTGCCAGTAGTCCCCGACTAGCGGGAGGGGTAAATGAGCAGTTCTTC. Translation: CASSPRLAGGVNEQFF.

This clone was seen just once. V and J are TRBV27 and TRBJ2-5; perhaps TRBD1 as D (5 bases). The CDR3 has 14 residues. Looked up from germline, CDR1 is MNHEY and CDR2 is SMNVEV (reference sequence). V was shortened by 5 bases and J by 2 bases, with 12 bases between the two germline ends. The CDR3 DNA is TGTGCCAGCAGTACAGGTCTTGGGCAAGAGACCCAGTACTTC. Translation gives CASSTGLGQETQYF.

The V gene is TRBV5-1, the J gene TRBJ1-4; D remains ambiguous. The CDR3 spans 14 residues. Trimming took off 0 bases at V and 1 base at J, with 4 bases between the two ends. Germline CDR1 is SGHRS and CDR2 is YFSETQ. CDR3 nucleotide sequence: TGCGCCAGCAGCTTGGAGAGAACTAATGAAAAACTGTTTTTT. Residues: CASSLERTNEKLFF.

V is TRBV7-9 and J is TRBJ2-1; D is ambiguous. The CDR3 is made up of 10 amino acids. The germline V gene encodes CDR1 SEHNR and CDR2 FQNEAQ (reference sequence). Trimming stripped 5 bases from V and 15 bases from J, with 11 bases between. Written as DNA, the CDR3 is TGTGCCAGCAGCGAATCAGGACCGTTCTTC. Residues: CASSESGPFF.

The rearrangement links TRBV12-2 to TRBJ2-3; the table's D call of TRBD2 was not tested on the DNA. TRBV12-2 is tagged as a pseudogene. The CDR3 spans 18 residues. The CDR3 region has the DNA TGTGCAAGTCGCTTAACCGCGTGCGGCGGGACTCGCACAGATACGCAGTATTTT. Translating gives CASRLTACGGTRTDTQYF.

This chain connects TRBV15 to TRBJ1-4, with D unresolved. Germline V gives CDR1 LNHNV, CDR2 YYDKDF (reference sequence). The ends were cut back, 4 bases at V and 5 bases at J, with 2 bases in the middle. The CDR3 contains 11 residues. This CDR3 is CATSKNEKLFF. In DNA form, the CDR3 reads TGTGCCACCAGCAAGAATGAAAAACTGTTTTTT. The variable domain in full, completed from reference TRBV15 and TRBJ1-4, reads DAMVIQNPRYQVTQFGKPVTLSCSQTLNHNVMYWYQQKSSQAPKLLFHYYDKDFNNEADTPDNFQSRRPNTSFCFLDIRSPGLGDTAMYLCATSKNEKLFFGSGTQLSVL.

J is TRBJ2-3 and V is TRBV11-2; D is ambiguous. The germline V and J ends were trimmed by 5 bases and 6 bases, with 18 bases remaining between them. The CDR3 has 15 residues. Germline CDR1 is SGHAT and CDR2 is FQNNGV. CDR3 region: CASSPTRRLGDTQYF. The CDR3 DNA reads TGTGCCAGCAGCCCAACCCGTCGGCTAGGGGATACGCAGTATTTT.

The chain links TRBV7-9 to TRBJ1-2; D is unresolved. Trimming removed 5 bases from V and 7 bases from J, with 20 bases in between. The CDR3 spans 15 residues. Germline CDR1 SEHNR, CDR2 FQNEAQ (reference sequence). DNA for the CDR3: TGTGCCAGCAGCGAATACTCGAGCGGGGAGGGTGGCTACACCTTC. Encoded protein: CASSEYSSGEGGYTF.

The chain couples TRBV2 to TRBJ2-6; D is uncertain. Germline V gene sequence: CDR1 SNHLY, CDR2 FYNNEI. Trimming cost V 2 bases and J 5 bases, with 7 bases left between them. The CDR3 has 14 amino acids. CDR3: CASSELGRANVLTF. The CDR3 DNA is TGTGCCAGCAGTGAACTAGGGAGGGCCAACGTCCTGACTTTC.

The rearrangement uses TRBV30 and TRBJ1-1, with TRBD1 as a possible D gene (5 bases). The CDR3 spans 16 residues. V shed 4 bases and J shed 0 bases, with 18 bases lying between them. Germline CDR1 and CDR2: GTSNPN and SVGIG (reference sequence). CDR3 sequence (DNA): TGTGCCTGGACTTTGATTAGGGGCCTTCTGAACACTGAAGCTTTCTTT. This codes for CAWTLIRGLLNTEAFF.

The V gene is TRBV7-9, the J gene TRBJ1-1, with D perhaps matching TRBD1 (5 bases). Germline lookup yields CDR1 SEHNR and CDR2 FQNEAQ (reference sequence). The CDR3 has 15 amino acids. V lost 4 bases to trimming and J lost 0 bases, with 12 bases between them. The CDR3 DNA is TGTGCCAGCAGCTATGACAGCTCGCTGAACACTGAAGCTTTCTTT. It specifies CASSYDSSLNTEAFF.